This TCR beta chain was captured by sequencing in a study of shared T cell receptors in the human thymus. Profiled with immunoSEQ multiplex PCR; TCRdb holds only in-frame clones, not every one. The data hold hundreds of thousands of clones, with 95% observed a single time. The ends lost 4 bases at V and 2 bases at J; junction bases unmatched: 2. This CDR3 contains 16 residues. Per the germline V gene, CDR1 is SGHTA and CDR2 is FQGNSA. Material for sequencing was thymocytes. The chain carries TRBV7-2 and TRBJ2-7; 16 bases map to TRBD2. This TCR derives from a human donor. The CDR3 bases are TGTGCCAGCAGCTGGGGACTAGCGGGAGGGGCCTACGAGCAGTACTTC. Protein: CASSWGLAGGAYEQYF.